This T cell receptor (beta chain) appears in the sequencing data of a study of cytomegalovirus exposure and HLA in healthy donors. This clone has just one count. The antigen is undetermined. Study-level points and caveats: As confirmed in vitro, three CMV-associated chains were specific for CMV antigens.

V gave up 0 bases and J gave up 4 bases, with 10 bases separating them. Germline V gene lookup returns CDR1 GTSNPN and CDR2 SVGIG (reference sequence). The CDR3 has 14 residues. Primers for the PCR totalled 60 Vbeta and 13 Jbeta. Measured with immunoSEQ multiplex PCR; TCRdb has only the in-frame clones, and not every one. Of 83,000 or so clones listed, about 75% are singletons. The chain is built from TRBV30 and TRBJ2-1; maybe TRBD1 (5 bases). The TCR sequence derives from a man aged 25 to 40 in good health and CMV-seropositive. What was sequenced was PBMCs. Written as DNA, the CDR3 is TGTGCCTGGAGTGTACGTGGACATTACAATGAGCAGTTCTTC. The encoded protein is CAWSVRGHYNEQFF.